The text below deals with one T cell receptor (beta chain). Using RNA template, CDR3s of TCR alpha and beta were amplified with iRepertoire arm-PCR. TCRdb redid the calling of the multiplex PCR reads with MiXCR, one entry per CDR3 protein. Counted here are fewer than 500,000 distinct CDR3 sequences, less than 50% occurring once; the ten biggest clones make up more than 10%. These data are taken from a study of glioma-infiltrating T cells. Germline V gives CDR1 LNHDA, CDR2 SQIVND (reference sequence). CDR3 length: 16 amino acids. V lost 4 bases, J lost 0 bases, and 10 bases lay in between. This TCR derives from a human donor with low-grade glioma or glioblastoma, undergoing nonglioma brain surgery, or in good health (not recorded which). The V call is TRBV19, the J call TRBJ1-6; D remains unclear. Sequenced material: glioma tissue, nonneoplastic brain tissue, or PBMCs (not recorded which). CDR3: CASSTDRSSYNSPLHF. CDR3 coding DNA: TGTGCCAGTAGTACCGACCGGAGCTCCTATAATTCACCCCTCCACTTT.